One sample yielded the 17 T cell receptor beta chains listed below, sequenced in a study of OX40 agonist ivuxolimab in advanced cancers. Some clones are missing from TCRdb's copy, which holds only in-frame ones; the method was immunoSEQ multiplex PCR. Of tens of thousands of clones listed, around nine tenths were seen once; the top ten hold 0.44%. Here the sequenced sample was CD4+ or CD8+ T cells sorted from blood, taken in a trial of the OX40 agonist ivuxolimab. The receptors come from an adult with an advanced solid tumor such as melanoma, head and neck, liver or kidney cancer.

The chain couples TRBV4-3 to TRBJ2-5; D could derive from TRBD1 or TRBD2 (6 bases each). The V end lost 4 bases, the J end lost 5 bases, and 14 bases lay between the germline ends. This CDR3 contains 14 residues. Germline CDR1 LGHNA, CDR2 YSLEER. CDR3 coding DNA: TGCGCCAGCAGCCGCGTGGGGGGCGGGGAGACCCAGTACTTC. This gives the protein CASSRVGGGETQYF.

The chain carries TRBV28 and TRBJ1-1; D is undetermined. Germline V gene sequence: CDR1 MDHEN, CDR2 SYDVKM. CDR3 length equals 13 residues. Trimming stripped 6 bases from V and 4 bases from J, with 12 bases between. CDR3 nucleotide sequence: TGTGCCAGCAGGGGTGTCGTCGGCACTGAAGCTTTCTTT. Its translation is CASRGVVGTEAFF.

The chain links TRBV6-1 to TRBJ2-1; 11 nucleotides match TRBD1. The J segment lost 7 bases and the V segment lost 6 bases, leaving 5 bases of the junction unmatched. Germline V CDR1 and CDR2: MNHNS, SASEGT. This CDR3 is 14 amino acids long. For the CDR3, the DNA is TGTGCCAGCAGGGGGACAGGGGGGGTGAATGAGCAGTTCTTC. It specifies CASRGTGGVNEQFF.

This chain links TRBV13 with TRBJ2-3; 11 bases agree with TRBD1. The CDR3 sequence is 14 residues long. V shed 5 bases and J 8 bases; nucleotides not matched to a gene: 6. CDR1 is PRHDT and CDR2 is FYEKMQ in the germline V gene (reference sequence). CDR3 sequence reads: CASSPDRGRGTQYF. CDR3 nucleotide sequence: TGTGCCAGCAGCCCGGACAGGGGGCGCGGTACGCAGTATTTT.

The rearrangement links TRBV2 to TRBJ2-7; D not resolved. CDR1 SNHLY and CDR2 FYNNEI come from the germline V gene. Trimming cost V 4 bases and J 3 bases, with 7 bases left between them. This CDR3 comprises 12 residues. The CDR3 here is CASSVLSYEQYF. DNA of the CDR3: TGTGCCAGCAGTGTTCTGAGCTACGAGCAGTACTTC.

This chain uses TRBV5-1 with TRBJ1-1, with unresolved D. This CDR3 region has 14 residues. Germline V CDR1 and CDR2: SGHRS, YFSETQ. Between the trimmed V and J ends, which lost 0 bases and 1 base, there was a span of 7 bases. CDR3 in amino acids: CASSLEARNTEAFF. The CDR3 DNA reads TGCGCCAGCAGCTTGGAGGCGCGGAACACTGAAGCTTTCTTT.

The chain uses TRBV5-1 and TRBJ1-1; TRBD1 matches 9 bases. CDR3 length: 15 amino acids. CDR1 is SGHRS, CDR2 YFSETQ, per germline. The trim removed 0 bases at V and 3 bases at J, leaving 3 bases unmatched. CDR3 protein: CASSLGTGEDTEAFF. The CDR3 DNA sequence: TGCGCCAGCAGCTTGGGGACAGGGGAGGACACTGAAGCTTTCTTT.

This clone was counted once. The sample carries other DNA sequences with the same CDR3. The V gene is TRBV10-3, the J gene TRBJ2-7; D uncertain. The germline gives CDR1 ENHRY, CDR2 SYGVKD. CDR3 length: 12 residues. V lost 4 bases and J lost 2, with 6 bases in between. Here the CDR3 reads CAISGTTYEQYF. The CDR3 nucleotides read TGTGCCATCAGTGGAACAACCTACGAGCAGTACTTC.

This chain uses TRBV5-1 with TRBJ2-3; 10 bases agree with TRBD2. The CDR3 loop spans 15 amino acids. The ends lost 3 bases at V and 1 base at J; junction bases unmatched: 2. CDR1 and CDR2 from the germline V gene are SGHRS and YFSETQ. The CDR3 coding sequence is TGCGCCAGCAGCTCAACTAGCGGGGGCACAGATACGCAGTATTTT. It translates to CASSSTSGGTDTQYF.

The V gene is TRBV7-2, the J gene TRBJ2-1; a weak D match, TRBD2 (6 bases). Per germline, CDR1 SGHTA and CDR2 FQGNSA. Trimming pared 5 bases from V and 5 bases from J, leaving 13 bases between. The CDR3 covers 14 residues. The CDR3 coding sequence is TGTGCCAGCAGCCCCAGCGGGTCTAACAATGAGCAGTTCTTC. Translating it yields CASSPSGSNNEQFF.

This clone was seen more than once but under ten times. The genes are TRBV20-1 and TRBJ1-1; a weak D match, TRBD1 (6 bases). With 3 bases removed from V and 4 bases from J, the gap between germline ends came to 6 bases. In germline, CDR1 is DFQATT, CDR2 SNEGSKA (reference sequence). The CDR3 contains 11 residues. The CDR3, as DNA: TGCAGTGCTAGCAGGGGCACTGAAGCTTTCTTT. Translation: CSASRGTEAFF.

The rearrangement links TRBV19 to TRBJ2-7; either TRBD1 or TRBD2 may supply D (6 bases each). The germline V gene encodes CDR1 LNHDA and CDR2 SQIVND (reference sequence). The CDR3 sequence is 15 residues long. V dropped 3 bases and J dropped 2 bases, with 14 bases sitting between them. The CDR3 region is CASSITGTRAYEQYF. The CDR3 nucleotides read TGTGCCAGTAGTATCACAGGGACTCGGGCCTACGAGCAGTACTTC.

V and J are TRBV27 and TRBJ1-1; D may be TRBD1 (6 bases). The CDR3 extends over 17 amino acids. The germline gives CDR1 MNHEY, CDR2 SMNVEV (reference sequence). V dropped 6 bases and J dropped 4 bases, with 24 bases sitting between them. The CDR3 DNA is TGTGCCAGCAGCAAGGAACCTTTCAGGGGTACGGTCACTGAAGCTTTCTTT. Its translation is CASSKEPFRGTVTEAFF.

This clone was counted a single time. The V and J genes are TRBV19 and TRBJ2-3; D is possibly TRBD1 or TRBD2 (5 bases each). The V gene lost 2 bases and the J gene lost 3 bases, with 12 bases spanning the gap. The CDR3 spans 15 residues. The germline V gene has CDR1 LNHDA and CDR2 SQIVND (reference sequence). The CDR3 spells CASSISPWGTDTQYF. Written as DNA, the CDR3 is TGTGCCAGTAGTATATCTCCCTGGGGGACAGATACGCAGTATTTT.

The chain couples TRBV27 to TRBJ2-7; 12 bases are a match to TRBD2. Germline-derived CDR1 and CDR2 are MNHEY and SMNVEV (reference sequence). CDR3 length: 15 residues. The J segment lost 1 base and the V segment lost 2 bases, leaving 0 bases of the junction unmatched. The CDR3 bases are TGTGCCAGCAGTTTAGGACTAGCGGGATCCTACGAGCAGTACTTC. It codes for CASSLGLAGSYEQYF.

The V and J genes are TRBV5-8 and TRBJ2-3; D remains unclear. The CDR3 covers 11 residues. CDR1 SGHTS and CDR2 YDEGEE come from the germline V gene. The V and J ends lost 4 bases and 3 bases respectively, with 3 bases between them. The CDR3 DNA reads TGTGCCAGCAGCCTAACAGATACGCAGTATTTT. Residues: CASSLTDTQYF.

The chain combines TRBV25-1 with TRBJ2-7, with 10 bases fitting TRBD2. The trim removed 4 bases at V and 2 bases at J, leaving 5 bases unmatched. CDR1 is MGHDK and CDR2 is SYGVNS in the germline V gene. The CDR3 is 15 residues long. CDR3 DNA sequence: TGTGCCAGCAGTGGGACCGGGACTAGCGCCTACGAGCAGTACTTC. Translation gives CASSGTGTSAYEQYF.